Following are 9 T cell receptor beta chains from one sample sequenced in a study of shared clonotypes between healthy human individuals. TCRdb's table, derived via immunoSEQ multiplex PCR, lists solely in-frame clones and lacks some. This sample has 2 million to 2.5 million clones; roughly 95% occur once, and the top ten carry less than 0.15%. Sequencing was carried out using naive CD4+ T cells sorted from blood. This sample's subset: CD45RA+ positively selected. These TCRs come from a young man in good health.

The rearrangement uses TRBV6-1 and TRBJ1-4; possible D gene TRBD1, 5 bases. V was trimmed by 7 bases and J by 5 bases, leaving 14 bases between them. The CDR3 is made up of 14 amino acids. Germline V gene data show CDR1 as MNHNS and CDR2 as SASEGT. The chain's CDR3 is CASILTRGNEKLFF. Written as DNA, the CDR3 is TGTGCCAGCATTCTGACAAGGGGAAATGAAAAACTGTTTTTT.

With respect to this clone: Additional DNA sequences in this sample encode the identical CDR3. The rearrangement links TRBV18 to TRBJ1-1; D ambiguous. Germline V gives CDR1 KGHSH, CDR2 LQKENI. Trimming took off 3 bases at V and 1 base at J, with 6 bases between the two ends. The CDR3 has 13 residues. The CDR3 nucleotides are TGTGCCAGCTCACCGGAGTGGAACACTGAAGCTTTCTTT. It specifies CASSPEWNTEAFF.

This clone was seen a single time. The gene calls are TRBV2 and TRBJ2-2; D not certain. This CDR3 is built from 14 residues. V was cut by 3 bases and J by 4 bases, with 9 bases left in between. Germline CDR1 SNHLY, CDR2 FYNNEI. The CDR3 is CASSESRGTGELFF. CDR3 sequence (DNA): TGTGCCAGCAGTGAGTCCCGTGGCACCGGGGAGCTGTTTTTT. Together with reference TRBV2 and TRBJ2-2, the CDR3 gives the full variable domain: EPEVTQTPSHQVTQMGQEVILRCVPISNHLYFYWYRQILGQKVEFLVSFYNNEISEKSEIFDDQFSVERPDGSNFTLKIRSTKLEDSAMYFCASSESRGTGELFFGEGSRLTVL.

The J gene is TRBJ1-2, the V gene TRBV6-5; D call uncertain. The CDR3 contains 11 residues. V lost 5 bases and J lost 8, with 9 bases in between. Looked up from germline, CDR1 is MNHEY and CDR2 is SVGAGI. The CDR3 region is CASSDGMGYTF. CDR3 bases: TGTGCCAGCAGTGACGGGATGGGCTACACCTTC.

The chain is built from TRBV29-1 and TRBJ1-1; D perhaps matches TRBD1 (6 bases). CDR1 and CDR2 from the germline V gene are SQVTM and ANQGSEA. V gave up 6 bases and J gave up 5 bases, with 16 bases separating them. The CDR3 loop spans 13 amino acids. The CDR3 here is CSVGTGLVTEAFF. The CDR3 bases are TGCAGCGTGGGTACAGGGCTCGTAACTGAAGCTTTCTTT.

The chain is built from TRBV5-1 and TRBJ1-6; D gene unclear. V was trimmed by 1 base and J by 0 bases, leaving 14 bases between them. The germline CDR1 and CDR2 sequences are SGHRS and YFSETQ. This CDR3 contains 18 residues. The CDR3 DNA sequence: TGCGCCAGCAGCTTGCCAAAGGGAGTAAGCTCCTATAATTCACCCCTCCACTTT. As protein: CASSLPKGVSSYNSPLHF.

The V gene is TRBV4-2, the J gene TRBJ1-3; no clear D. The length of the CDR3 is 14 residues. CDR1 is LGHNA, CDR2 YNFKEQ, per germline. V was clipped by 1 base and J by 1 base, with 5 bases between them. CDR3 in DNA: TGTGCCAGCAGCCAAGCGTATTCTGGAAACACCATATATTTT. This codes for CASSQAYSGNTIYF.

The sample holds one count of this clone. The chain joins TRBV2 to TRBJ2-3; D call uncertain. Per germline, CDR1 SNHLY and CDR2 FYNNEI. The CDR3 covers 13 residues. V dropped 4 bases and J dropped 2 bases, with 7 bases sitting between them. The chain's CDR3 is CASSGEYTDTQYF. For the CDR3, the DNA is TGTGCCAGCAGTGGCGAGTACACAGATACGCAGTATTTT.

This chain uses TRBV28 with TRBJ2-3; D gene uncertain. Per the germline V gene, CDR1 is MDHEN and CDR2 is SYDVKM. The V and J ends lost 2 bases and 0 bases respectively, with 9 bases between them. The CDR3 is 15 amino acids. The CDR3 DNA is TGTGCCAGCAGTTTAGGTCTTACTAGCACAGATACGCAGTATTTT. Its translation is CASSLGLTSTDTQYF.